The 20 T cell receptor beta chains below come from one sample, sequenced in a study of blood T cell repertoires in COVID-19. The repertoire was sequenced with immunoSEQ multiplex PCR; TCRdb's copy has only in-frame clones and lacks some. The profile covers about 400,000 clones, with approximately 85% appearing a single time and roughly 2% taken by the ten largest. Sequenced input: PBMCs or T cells enriched from blood (not recorded which). All receptors come from a woman aged 40 to 50 with acute COVID-19.

This chain uses TRBV30 with TRBJ2-7, with TRBD1 matching 7 bases. Germline V lookup: CDR1 GTSNPN, CDR2 SVGIG (reference sequence). V was clipped by 6 bases and J by 6 bases; unmatched bases: 11. The CDR3 is 13 residues long. CDR3 sequence: CACALTGQREQYF. DNA for the CDR3: TGTGCCTGTGCGCTGACAGGGCAGCGCGAGCAGTACTTC.

This clone has just one count. This chain uses TRBV6-5 with TRBJ1-1; 8 bases agree with TRBD1. Unmatched junction bases numbered 8, after V lost 6 bases and J lost 2 bases. Germline lookup yields CDR1 MNHEY and CDR2 SVGAGI. CDR3 length equals 15 residues. The CDR3 spells CASRLSTGANTEAFF. Here the CDR3 DNA reads TGTGCCAGCAGACTCTCGACAGGGGCAAACACTGAAGCTTTCTTT.

The chain recombines TRBV15 with TRBJ1-1; no clear D gene. The CDR3 extends over 13 amino acids. The germline gives CDR1 LNHNV, CDR2 YYDKDF (reference sequence). V lost 5 bases to trimming and J lost 6 bases, with 13 bases between them. CDR3 region: CATSHLGGSEAFF. Written as DNA, the CDR3 is TGTGCCACCAGCCACCTAGGAGGTTCTGAAGCTTTCTTT.

This clone was seen only once. The chain uses TRBV9 and TRBJ2-3, with D possibly matching TRBD1 (6 bases). V lost 4 bases to trimming and J lost 2 bases, with 14 bases between them. CDR1 and CDR2 (germline): SGDLS, YYNGEE. The CDR3 is 15 residues long. The CDR3 spells CASSPQGNATDTQYF. The CDR3 nucleotides read TGTGCCAGCAGCCCGCAGGGGAACGCCACAGATACGCAGTATTTT.

The CDR3 protein is CAVSSQGHTEAFF. The CDR3 DNA follows: TGTGCCGTCAGTTCCCAGGGGCACACTGAAGCTTTCTTT. The gene calls are TRBV2 and TRBJ1-1; D possibly corresponds to TRBD1 (6 bases). There are 13 residues in the CDR3. The germline CDR1 and CDR2 sequences are SNHLY and FYNNEI. Trimming took 11 bases from V and 3 from J, leaving 16 bases between them.

V gene TRBV18 combines with J gene TRBJ1-1; 8 positions agree with TRBD1. Per germline, CDR1 KGHSH and CDR2 LQKENI. The CDR3 loop spans 15 amino acids. Germline trimming cut 3 bases from V and 3 bases from J; bases unmatched to any gene: 6. CDR3 nucleotide sequence: TGTGCCAGCTCACCCGGACAGGGAGGGTACACTGAAGCTTTCTTT. Amino acid sequence: CASSPGQGGYTEAFF.

CDR3 sequence: CAIRKDSSGNTIYF. The DNA of the CDR3 is TGTGCCATCAGAAAGGACAGCTCTGGAAACACCATATATTTT. The V call is TRBV10-3, the J call TRBJ1-3, with a tentative D call TRBD1 (6 bases). The V and J ends lost 6 bases and 0 bases respectively, with 9 bases between them. This CDR3 spans 14 amino acids. Germline CDR1 reads ENHRY; CDR2 reads SYGVKD.

The chain has TRBV30 and TRBJ2-2; no reliable D call. The CDR3 loop spans 13 amino acids. V was shortened by 0 bases and J by 5 bases, with 7 bases between the two germline ends. Germline CDR1 and CDR2: GTSNPN and SVGIG (reference sequence). CDR3 sequence reads: CAWSVLMTGELFF. In DNA, the CDR3 is TGTGCCTGGAGTGTATTAATGACCGGGGAGCTGTTTTTT.

The chain employs TRBV9 and TRBJ2-1, with 9 bases aligning to TRBD2. The V gene's germline CDR1 is SGDLS and CDR2 YYNGEE. With V trimmed by 2 bases and J by 7 bases, 10 bases remained unmatched. The CDR3 runs to 16 residues. The CDR3: CASSVESGGLENEQFF. CDR3 DNA sequence: TGTGCCAGCAGCGTGGAAAGCGGGGGGTTAGAGAATGAGCAGTTCTTC.

CDR3 DNA: TGTGCCAGCAGCGTAGGACCTCTGCGGGGACAGGGTTTTGAAAAACTGTTTTTT. It codes for CASSVGPLRGQGFEKLFF. J is TRBJ1-4 and V is TRBV9; TRBD1 aligns across 9 bases. V was clipped by 0 bases and J by 7 bases; unmatched bases: 13. CDR3 length: 18 residues. The germline gives CDR1 SGDLS, CDR2 YYNGEE.

This clone was seen once. V gene TRBV14 combines with J gene TRBJ2-6; D unclear. The V gene lost 1 base and the J gene lost 3 bases, with 4 bases spanning the gap. The CDR3 is 14 amino acids. Per the germline V gene, CDR1 is SGHDN and CDR2 is FVKESK. The CDR3 DNA reads TGTGCCAGCAGCCAAGCTTTTGGGGCCAACGTCCTGACTTTC. Its protein product is CASSQAFGANVLTF.

This clone was seen ten or more times. The CDR3 is CAWSVRGYNNQPQHF. CDR3 coding DNA: TGTGCCTGGAGTGTAAGAGGGTATAACAATCAGCCCCAGCATTTT. V usage is TRBV30 and J usage is TRBJ1-5, with D hard to call. This CDR3 comprises 15 residues. From germline, CDR1 is GTSNPN and CDR2 SVGIG (reference sequence). Trimming cost V 0 bases and J 3 bases, with 12 bases left between them.

This clone was seen just once. The chain is built from TRBV10-3 and TRBJ1-1; TRBD1 might be the D (6 bases). The CDR3 has 15 residues. Trimming took off 4 bases at V and 2 bases at J, with 14 bases between the two ends. Germline V gene data show CDR1 as ENHRY and CDR2 as SYGVKD. CDR3: CAISVGGVYNTEAFF. In nucleotides, the CDR3 is TGTGCCATCAGTGTTGGGGGCGTTTACAACACTGAAGCTTTCTTT.

Concerning this clone: The sample carries other DNA sequences with the same CDR3. This sequence joins TRBV5-1 and TRBJ1-1; D unresolved. Deletions cut 0 bases from V and 1 base from J, with 4 bases between. The CDR3 spans 13 residues. From germline, CDR1 is SGHRS and CDR2 YFSETQ. The CDR3 nucleotides are TGCGCCAGCAGCTTGGGCGAGAACACTGAAGCTTTCTTT. This translates into CASSLGENTEAFF.

This chain joins TRBV6-1 and TRBJ2-7; no reliable D call. V lost 2 bases to trimming and J lost 6 bases, with 5 bases between them. The CDR3 loop spans 11 amino acids. CDR1 and CDR2 from the germline V gene are MNHNS and SASEGT. CDR3 residues: CASSERSEQYF. CDR3 DNA sequence: TGTGCCAGCAGTGAAAGGAGCGAGCAGTACTTC.

This clone was seen a single time. The chain joins TRBV5-6 to TRBJ2-3; 8 nucleotides agree with TRBD2. This CDR3 contains 16 residues. Per the germline V gene, CDR1 is SGHDT and CDR2 is YYEEEE. V shed 1 base and J 5 bases; nucleotides not matched to a gene: 9. For the CDR3, the DNA is TGTGCCAGCAGCTTGTTGACGGGGGGGCCAGGAGATACGCAGTATTTT. Protein: CASSLLTGGPGDTQYF.

The V and J genes are TRBV14 and TRBJ2-7; 7 positions agree with TRBD2. V lost 0 bases to trimming and J lost 0 bases; unmatched junction nucleotides: 17. The length of the CDR3 is 20 residues. Germline V CDR1 and CDR2: SGHDN, FVKESK. The CDR3 region is CASSQDDIKYFRDYSYEQYF. The DNA for the CDR3 is TGTGCCAGCAGCCAAGATGACATTAAATACTTCCGGGACTACTCCTACGAGCAGTACTTC.

This clone was observed a single time. This chain joins TRBV2 and TRBJ1-2; no clear D gene. In germline, CDR1 is SNHLY, CDR2 FYNNEI. The CDR3 has 13 residues. The V and J ends lost 5 bases and 3 bases respectively, with 10 bases between them. The CDR3 DNA follows: TGTGCCAGCAGTACAACAGTAGACTATGGCTACACCTTC. Translated, it gives CASSTTVDYGYTF.

The rearrangement links TRBV7-9 to TRBJ1-2, with D perhaps matching TRBD1 (6 bases). The CDR3 runs 12 residues. Germline values: CDR1 SEHNR, CDR2 FQNEAQ (reference sequence). The V and J ends lost 4 bases and 7 bases respectively, with 10 bases between them. The CDR3 DNA sequence: TGTGCCAGCAGCTCAGAGGGGGTTGGCTACACCTTC. Its translation is CASSSEGVGYTF.

The V and J genes are TRBV5-1 and TRBJ1-1, with 7 nucleotides matching TRBD1. V trimming: 7 bases; J trimming: 6 bases; junction bases outside the gene matches: 6. There are 12 residues in the CDR3. Looked up from germline, CDR1 is SGHRS and CDR2 is YFSETQ. Here the CDR3 DNA reads TGCGCCAGCCGGAAAGACAGGGCTGAAGCTTTCTTT. Its translation: CASRKDRAEAFF.